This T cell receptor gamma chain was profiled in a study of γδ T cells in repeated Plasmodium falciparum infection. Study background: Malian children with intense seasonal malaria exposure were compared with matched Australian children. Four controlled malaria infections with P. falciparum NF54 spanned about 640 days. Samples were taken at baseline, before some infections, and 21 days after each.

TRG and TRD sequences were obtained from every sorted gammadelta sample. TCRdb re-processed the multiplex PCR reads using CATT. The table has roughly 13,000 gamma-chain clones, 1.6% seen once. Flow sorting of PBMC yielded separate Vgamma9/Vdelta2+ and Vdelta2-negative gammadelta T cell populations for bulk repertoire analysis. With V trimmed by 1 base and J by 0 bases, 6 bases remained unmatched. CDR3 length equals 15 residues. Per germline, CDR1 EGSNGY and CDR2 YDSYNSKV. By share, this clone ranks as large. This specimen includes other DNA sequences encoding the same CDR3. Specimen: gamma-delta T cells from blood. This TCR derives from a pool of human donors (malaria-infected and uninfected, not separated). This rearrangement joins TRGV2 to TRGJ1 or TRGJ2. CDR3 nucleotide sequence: TGTGCCACCTGGGACGGTGTTCTGAATTATTATAAGAAACTCTTT. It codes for CATWDGVLNYYKKLF.